Shown below are 19 T cell receptor beta chains from a single sample sequenced in a study of cytomegalovirus exposure and HLA in healthy donors. 60 Vbeta and 13 Jbeta primers were used in PCR. TCRdb's table, derived via immunoSEQ multiplex PCR, lists solely in-frame clones and lacks some. The sample records some 200,000 clones, around 80% being singletons. The sequenced sample was PBMCs. These TCRs come from a woman aged 40 to 50 in good health and CMV-seronegative.

The V call is TRBV5-4, the J call TRBJ2-3, with 16 positions matching TRBD2. V trimming: 4 bases; J trimming: 0 bases; junction bases outside the gene matches: 5. Germline values: CDR1 SGHNT, CDR2 YYREEE (reference sequence). The CDR3 covers 18 residues. CDR3 sequence reads: CASSPGTSGGVSTDTQYF. CDR3 DNA: TGTGCCAGCAGCCCCGGGACTAGCGGGGGGGTAAGCACAGATACGCAGTATTTT.

CDR3 in amino acids: CSLRGDYGYTF. Written as DNA, the CDR3 is TGCAGTTTACGGGGGGACTATGGCTACACCTTC. The chain has TRBV20-1 and TRBJ1-2, with a possible D match to TRBD1 (5 bases). Per germline, CDR1 DFQATT and CDR2 SNEGSKA (reference sequence). The CDR3 spans 11 residues. V lost 8 bases to trimming and J lost 3 bases, with 10 bases between them.

Note on this clone: At one end, the junction sequence differs from germline, possibly due to a read error. CDR3: CSSSAMTGGHSPLHF. Written as DNA, the CDR3 is TGTTCCAGCAGTGCGATGACAGGGGGCCATTCACCCCTCCACTTT. This chain links TRBV7-9 with TRBJ1-6; 10 nucleotides match TRBD1. This CDR3 is built from 15 residues. Germline V gene data show CDR1 as SEHNR and CDR2 as FQNEAQ (reference sequence).

The chain carries TRBV5-1 and TRBJ1-1; 9 bases match TRBD1. The CDR3 consists of 15 residues. Germline V gene data show CDR1 as SGHRS and CDR2 as YFSETQ. The J segment lost 4 bases and the V segment lost 0 bases, leaving 4 bases of the junction unmatched. The CDR3 reads CASSLAGQGFTEAFF. CDR3 sequence (DNA): TGCGCCAGCAGCTTGGCCGGACAGGGGTTCACTGAAGCTTTCTTT.

This chain joins TRBV19 and TRBJ2-1, with TRBD2 matching over 8 bases. J gave up 4 bases and V 1 base, and 9 bases lay outside the gene matches. Germline V gene sequence: CDR1 LNHDA, CDR2 SQIVND (reference sequence). The CDR3 runs to 17 residues. The CDR3 region has the DNA TGTGCCAGTAGTATAGGCCGGGGCCAGCGGGGGTACAATGAGCAGTTCTTC. This codes for CASSIGRGQRGYNEQFF.

The rearrangement joins TRBV27 to TRBJ2-7; TRBD1 aligns across 9 bases. This CDR3 has 14 amino acids. The V gene's germline CDR1 is MNHEY and CDR2 SMNVEV (reference sequence). Germline trimming cut 5 bases from V and 3 bases from J; bases unmatched to any gene: 5. CDR3 sequence (DNA): TGTGCCAGCAGTCATCTGGACAGGGGCTACGAGCAGTACTTC. This gives the protein CASSHLDRGYEQYF.

The DNA of the CDR3 is TGTGCCAGCAGTGCAACAGGGAGCAAAGATGAAGCTTTCTTT. This gives the protein CASSATGSKDEAFF. This sequence joins TRBV25-1 and TRBJ1-1; a possible D gene is TRBD1 (6 bases). V lost 4 bases and J 7 bases, leaving 16 bases between the germline ends. Germline V CDR1 and CDR2: MGHDK, SYGVNS. The CDR3 extends over 14 amino acids.

The chain combines TRBV7-2 with TRBJ2-1; 9 nucleotides line up with TRBD2. This CDR3 has 15 amino acids. V lost 5 bases to trimming and J lost 8 bases; unmatched junction nucleotides: 10. The germline V gene has CDR1 SGHTA and CDR2 FQGNSA. The CDR3 spells CASSPGGGGAYEQFF. The CDR3 DNA reads TGTGCCAGCAGCCCCGGGGGCGGGGGGGCATATGAGCAGTTCTTC.

This clone has a single count. The chain links TRBV19 to TRBJ2-5, with TRBD2 identical over 7 bases. Per germline, CDR1 LNHDA and CDR2 SQIVND (reference sequence). The CDR3 spans 17 residues. After removal of 3 bases from V and 4 bases from J, the junction contained 14 bases not matched to a gene. This CDR3 reads CASSMGVNGLGGETQYF. In nucleotides, the CDR3 is TGTGCCAGTAGTATGGGCGTTAATGGACTAGGCGGAGAGACCCAGTACTTC.

The chain recombines TRBV11-2 with TRBJ2-1, with 9 bases that match TRBD2. V lost 4 bases, J lost 4 bases, and 2 bases stayed unmatched. The CDR3 spans 14 residues. Germline V gene sequence: CDR1 SGHAT, CDR2 FQNNGV. CDR3 in amino acids: CASSSLAGYNEQFF. For the CDR3, the DNA is TGTGCCAGCAGCTCCCTAGCGGGGTACAATGAGCAGTTCTTC.

The V gene is TRBV5-1, the J gene TRBJ1-1; the D gene is possibly TRBD1 (6 bases). CDR3 length: 14 amino acids. The V gene's germline CDR1 is SGHRS and CDR2 YFSETQ. Trimming removed 4 bases from V and 1 base from J, with 11 bases in between. CDR3 amino acids: CASSEDRPNTEAFF. The CDR3 nucleotides are TGCGCCAGCAGCGAGGACAGACCGAACACTGAAGCTTTCTTT.

The V call is TRBV5-1, the J call TRBJ2-1, with 14 bases aligning to TRBD2. Trimming took 4 bases from V and 8 from J; bases not matched to a gene: 11. The CDR3 consists of 17 residues. From germline, CDR1 is SGHRS and CDR2 YFSETQ. The CDR3 DNA follows: TGCGCCAGCAGCCTTCGACTAGCGGGGGGGCCATCGGATGAGCAGTTCTTC. Its translation: CASSLRLAGGPSDEQFF.

A single count supports this clone. J is TRBJ2-1 and V is TRBV2; possible D gene TRBD1, 6 bases. CDR1 is SNHLY, CDR2 FYNNEI, per germline. V was pared by 7 bases and J by 1 base, with 14 bases between. The CDR3 is made up of 15 amino acids. CDR3 sequence reads: CASTYPQGSYNEQFF. In DNA form, the CDR3 reads TGTGCCAGCACTTACCCACAGGGATCCTACAATGAGCAGTTCTTC.

The chain carries TRBV28 and TRBJ2-7, with 11 bases fitting TRBD2. The CDR3 runs to 15 residues. Trimming cost V 5 bases and J 2 bases; bases outside gene matches: 5. In germline, CDR1 is MDHEN, CDR2 SYDVKM. In nucleotides, the CDR3 is TGTGCCAGCAGTATTAGCGGGGGGGGTGCCTACGAGCAGTACTTC. Protein sequence: CASSISGGGAYEQYF.

This chain uses TRBV2 with TRBJ2-2, with D possibly matching TRBD1 (5 bases). The CDR3 has 15 amino acids. Trimming shortened V by 4 bases and J by 8 bases, and 17 bases separated the two germline ends. The germline CDR1 and CDR2 sequences are SNHLY and FYNNEI. The CDR3 coding sequence is TGTGCCAGCAGTGGACAGATCGTTACTCGTGGGGAGCTGTTTTTT. Amino acid sequence: CASSGQIVTRGELFF.

The V call is TRBV9, the J call TRBJ2-7, with D possibly matching TRBD1 (6 bases). Trimming cost V 0 bases and J 1 base, with 8 bases left between them. The CDR3 covers 14 residues. Germline lookup yields CDR1 SGDLS and CDR2 YYNGEE. The CDR3 DNA follows: TGTGCCAGCAGCGTAGCTGGACAGTCCTACGAGCAGTACTTC. This codes for CASSVAGQSYEQYF.

In the case of this clone: Other DNA sequences within the sample encode an identical CDR3. The rearrangement uses TRBV7-3 and TRBJ2-1, with 8 bases matching TRBD1. The V segment lost 2 bases and the J segment 0 bases; nucleotides outside the gene matches: 0. The CDR3 is made up of 15 amino acids. Looked up from germline, CDR1 is SGHTA and CDR2 is FQGTGA. The CDR3 reads CASSLDRGSYNEQFF. In DNA, the CDR3 is TGTGCCAGCAGCTTAGACAGGGGCTCCTACAATGAGCAGTTCTTC.

This chain joins TRBV5-5 and TRBJ2-7, with D unclear. This CDR3 comprises 16 residues. V lost 4 bases and J lost 4, with 21 bases in between. Germline CDR1 is SGHKS and CDR2 is YYEKEE (reference sequence). The CDR3, as DNA: TGTGCCAGCAGCCTGGCGGAGAAGTGGCCCCCTTACGAGCAGTACTTC. Protein: CASSLAEKWPPYEQYF.

The V call is TRBV28, the J call TRBJ1-5, with TRBD1 matching over 8 bases. The CDR3 totals 15 residues. V dropped 1 base and J dropped 2; count of bases not matched to a gene: 1. CDR1 is MDHEN and CDR2 is SYDVKM in the germline V gene. Here the CDR3 reads CASSLLQGGNQPQHF. The CDR3 DNA is TGTGCCAGCAGTTTATTACAGGGGGGCAATCAGCCCCAGCATTTT.